The present entry profiles one TCR beta chain with its context. Its antigen is unknown. Sequencing was performed with immunoSEQ multiplex PCR; in TCRdb, only in-frame clones are kept and a portion is missing. The data contain roughly 120,000 clones, roughly nine tenths of them seen just once; the ten biggest clones take up approximately 9.3%. Germline assignment: CDR1 SGHVS and CDR2 FNYEAQ. The CDR3 has 13 amino acids. Trimming cost V 3 bases and J 1 base, with 3 bases left between them. This record comes from a study of T cell responses to AZD1222 COVID-19 vaccine. Study-wide results and limits: Donors, mostly white British, included more females; clonal diversity was possibly underestimated. The study found vaccine-associated CD4 TCRs spanning spike, dominant at 160-218 and 743-854.

The starting material was peripheral blood, obtained on day 0 of AZD1222 vaccination. The source is an adult in good health. V gene TRBV7-6 combines with J gene TRBJ2-2, with D hard to call. CDR3 coding DNA: TGTGCCAGCAGCTTTGGGAACACCGGGGAGCTGTTTTTT. The encoded protein is CASSFGNTGELFF.